This record looks at one TCR beta chain sequence and its context. Its target is unknown. This CDR3 is 14 amino acids long. J gave up 3 bases and V 3 bases, and 4 bases lay outside the gene matches. The germline gives CDR1 SNHLY, CDR2 FYNNEI. This sample stems from a study of beta chain features in type 1 diabetes. Whole-study findings and limits: The VDJ junctions of type 1 diabetes patients carried fewer insertions and more deletions. It was possible that PCR favored shorter templates, equally so in patients and controls.

All of the isolated RNA was reverse transcribed, so expressed TCRB transcripts were sequenced. Repertoires were generated with immunoSEQ multiplex PCR, while TCRdb's copy carries only in-frame clones and drops some. The sample yields 300,000 to 450,000 clones, roughly 13% seen once. A single heparinised draw of roughly 110 mL on average was taken per donor. Sorting with CD45RO/CCR7/CD25/CD127/CD95/CD27 yielded naive, central memory, regulatory and stem-like memory CD4+ cells. The TCR was taken from a man between 18 and 35 years old in good health. Sequenced: naive CD4+ T cells from blood. The genes are TRBV2 and TRBJ2-5; TRBD1 matches at 7 bases. The CDR3 here is CASSERQGKETQYF. DNA of the CDR3: TGTGCCAGCAGTGAGCGACAGGGAAAAGAGACCCAGTACTTC. Full variable domain (rest looked up from reference TRBV2 and TRBJ2-5): EPEVTQTPSHQVTQMGQEVILRCVPISNHLYFYWYRQILGQKVEFLVSFYNNEISEKSEIFDDQFSVERPDGSNFTLKIRSTKLEDSAMYFCASSERQGKETQYFGPGTRLLVL.